This T cell receptor beta chain appears in the sequencing data of a study of blood T cell repertoires in COVID-19. Study overall: Material from acute and convalescent COVID-19 was sourced from the United States, Italy and Spain.

As processed by the authors: Counts of nucleated cells, estimated from reference gene primer amplification, were obtained. Here immunoSEQ multiplex PCR was the method, and the copy in TCRdb shows in-frame clones only, minus some. V and J calls and clone size are given by that table; D and trimming were obtained from the DNA. The profile shows 95,000 to 150,000 clones, about 85% of them singletons. V was pared by 3 bases and J by 4 bases, with 9 bases of the junction left unmatched. CDR1 is LGHDT, CDR2 YNNKEL, per germline (reference sequence). The CDR3 length is 18 residues. The chain links TRBV3-1 (or the pseudogene TRBV3-2) to TRBJ2-2, with 12 bases lining up with TRBD2. This sequence originates from an elderly woman with acute or convalescent COVID-19. Sequencing input: peripheral blood. CDR3 amino acids: CASSHGLAGGLRTGELFF. The CDR3 DNA is TGTGCCAGCAGCCACGGGCTAGCGGGGGGGCTGCGCACCGGGGAGCTGTTTTTT.